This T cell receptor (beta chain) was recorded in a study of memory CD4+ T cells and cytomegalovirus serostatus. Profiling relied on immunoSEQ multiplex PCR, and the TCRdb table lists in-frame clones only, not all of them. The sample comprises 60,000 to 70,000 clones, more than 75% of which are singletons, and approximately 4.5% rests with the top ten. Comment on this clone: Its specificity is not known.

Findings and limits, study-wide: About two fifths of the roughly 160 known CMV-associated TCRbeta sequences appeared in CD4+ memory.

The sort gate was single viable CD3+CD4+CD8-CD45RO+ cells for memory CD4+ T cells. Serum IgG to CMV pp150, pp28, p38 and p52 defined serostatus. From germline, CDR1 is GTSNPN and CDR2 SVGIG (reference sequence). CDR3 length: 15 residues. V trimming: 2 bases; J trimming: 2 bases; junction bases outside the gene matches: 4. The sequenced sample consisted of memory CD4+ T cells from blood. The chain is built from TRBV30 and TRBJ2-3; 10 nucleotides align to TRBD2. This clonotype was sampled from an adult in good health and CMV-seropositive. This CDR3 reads CAWSFTSGVTDTQYF. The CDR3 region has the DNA TGTGCCTGGAGTTTCACTAGCGGGGTCACAGATACGCAGTATTTT.